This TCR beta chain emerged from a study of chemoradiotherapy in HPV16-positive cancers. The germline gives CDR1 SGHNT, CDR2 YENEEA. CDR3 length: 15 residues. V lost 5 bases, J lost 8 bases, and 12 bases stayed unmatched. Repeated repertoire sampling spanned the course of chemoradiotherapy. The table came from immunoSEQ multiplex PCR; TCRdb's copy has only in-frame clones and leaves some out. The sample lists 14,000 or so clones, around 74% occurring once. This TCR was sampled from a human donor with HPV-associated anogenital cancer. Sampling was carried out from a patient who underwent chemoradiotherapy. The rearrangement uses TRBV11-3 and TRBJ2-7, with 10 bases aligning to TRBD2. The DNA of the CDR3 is TGTGCCAGCAGCCTCGGGCTAGCGGGAGTGTCCAAGCAGTACTTC. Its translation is CASSLGLAGVSKQYF.